This T cell receptor (beta chain) was sequenced during a study of shared clonotypes between healthy human individuals. Produced via immunoSEQ multiplex PCR; TCRdb's table is partial and in-frame only. The sample lists about 2.4 million clones, more than 90% occurring once. Points from the study as a whole: Large sequencing depth failed to make sorted-subset sequencing complete, rarefaction showed.

Germline CDR1 reads KGHSH; CDR2 reads LQKENI. Trimming took 3 bases from V and 1 from J; bases not matched to a gene: 17. The length of the CDR3 is 19 residues. A note on this clone: Its antigen is not identified.

This TCR came from a man aged 18 to 30 in good health. The chain employs TRBV18 and TRBJ1-1; 7 bases align to TRBD1. The sequencing sample was made of naive CD4+ T cells sorted from blood. Sample subset: CD45RA+ positively selected. As DNA, the CDR3 is TGTGCCAGCTCACCGATGGCAGGGGGTACCGGGTTCGGGAACACTGAAGCTTTCTTT. Its protein is CASSPMAGGTGFGNTEAFF. Filled out from reference TRBV18 and TRBJ1-1, the complete variable domain reads NAGVMQNPRHLVRRRGQEARLRCSPMKGHSHVYWYRQLPEEGLKFMVYLQKENIIDESGMPKERFSAEFPKEGPSILRIQQVVRGDSAAYFCASSPMAGGTGFGNTEAFFGQGTRLTVV.